This entry lists 19 T cell receptor beta chains sequenced from one sample in a study of Ad26.COV2.S vaccination and SARS-CoV-2 variants. Measured with immunoSEQ multiplex PCR; TCRdb has only the in-frame clones, and not every one. The sample includes approximately 400,000 clones, 92% of them seen just once. The material was peripheral blood, obtained after recovery from COVID-19. Receptor source: a human donor who had recovered from COVID-19.

The genes are TRBV3-1 (or the pseudogene TRBV3-2) and TRBJ1-1; a weak D match, TRBD1 (6 bases). This CDR3 is built from 17 residues. Deletions cut 6 bases from V and 0 bases from J, with 20 bases between. CDR1 is LGHDT and CDR2 is YNNKEL in the germline V gene (reference sequence). The CDR3 DNA reads as TGTGCCAGCAGGCCCATTTTGGGGGCCTCTATGAACACTGAAGCTTTCTTT. This sequence encodes CASRPILGASMNTEAFF.

This clone was seen ten or more times. The rearrangement links TRBV27 to TRBJ2-2; D uncertain. Germline values: CDR1 MNHEY, CDR2 SMNVEV (reference sequence). The CDR3 totals 15 residues. Trimming took 9 bases from V and 1 from J, leaving 15 bases between them. The CDR3 is CARDIQSRNTGELFF. The CDR3 region has the DNA TGTGCCAGGGATATTCAGAGCAGGAACACCGGGGAGCTGTTTTTT.

V usage is TRBV7-6 and J usage is TRBJ2-2; D gene uncertain. Germline-derived CDR1 and CDR2 are SGHVS and FNYEAQ. CDR3 length equals 15 residues. Trimming pared 5 bases from V and 3 bases from J, leaving 13 bases between. CDR3 sequence reads: CASSEIGQDTGELFF. In nucleotides, the CDR3 is TGTGCCAGCAGCGAGATTGGGCAGGACACCGGGGAGCTGTTTTTT.

This clone was observed once. This chain joins TRBV2 and TRBJ1-2, with 7 bases lining up with TRBD1. V shed 8 bases, J shed 8 bases, and the junction held 8 bases outside the gene matches. The CDR3 consists of 12 residues. Germline CDR1 and CDR2: SNHLY and FYNNEI. CDR3 nucleotides: TGTGCCAGCCTTGACAGGGTTGGCGGCTACACCTTC. It specifies CASLDRVGGYTF. The full variable domain, in which reference TRBV2 and TRBJ1-2 provide the parts outside the CDR3, is EPEVTQTPSHQVTQMGQEVILRCVPISNHLYFYWYRQILGQKVEFLVSFYNNEISEKSEIFDDQFSVERPDGSNFTLKIRSTKLEDSAMYFCASLDRVGGYTFGSGTRLTVV.

V usage is TRBV12-5 and J usage is TRBJ1-5; 8 positions match TRBD1. The CDR3 sequence is 12 residues long. With 2 bases clipped from V and 16 bases from J, the junction kept 7 bases outside the gene matches. From germline, CDR1 is LGHNT and CDR2 FRNRAP. CDR3 amino acids: CASGLTDREFHF. The CDR3 nucleotides are TGTGCTAGTGGTTTGACGGACAGGGAATTCCATTTT.

The chain is built from TRBV11-3 and TRBJ2-5; perhaps D is TRBD1 or TRBD2 (5 bases each). The CDR3 is made up of 15 amino acids. V lost 1 base and J lost 1, with 10 bases in between. From germline, CDR1 is SGHNT and CDR2 YENEEA. CDR3 sequence (DNA): TGTGCCAGCAGCTTAGGCCGGGGACCCCAAGAGACCCAGTACTTC. It specifies CASSLGRGPQETQYF. The full variable domain, rest sourced from reference TRBV11-3 and TRBJ2-5, is EAGVVQSPRYKIIEKKQPVAFWCNPISGHNTLYWYLQNLGQGPELLIRYENEEAVDDSQLPKDRFSAERLKGVDSTLKIQPAELGDSAVYLCASSLGRGPQETQYFGPGTRLLVL.

The V and J genes are TRBV2 and TRBJ2-2, with D possibly being TRBD1 (5 bases). Germline V gives CDR1 SNHLY, CDR2 FYNNEI. V dropped 7 bases and J dropped 8 bases, with 14 bases sitting between them. The CDR3 runs to 13 residues. CDR3 loop: CASKKGAGGELFF. The CDR3 DNA sequence: TGTGCCAGCAAGAAGGGCGCAGGGGGGGAGCTGTTTTTT.

The chain employs TRBV10-1 and TRBJ2-1, with 14 bases fitting TRBD2. This CDR3 is 14 amino acids long. Germline trimming cut 6 bases from V and 11 bases from J; bases unmatched to any gene: 6. CDR1 is WNHNN and CDR2 is SYGVQD in the germline V gene (reference sequence). This CDR3 reads CASRSGTSGGQQFF. CDR3 DNA: TGCGCCAGCAGATCCGGGACTAGCGGGGGCCAGCAGTTCTTC.

The chain joins TRBV27 to TRBJ2-7; possibly TRBD2 for D (5 bases). Per the germline V gene, CDR1 is MNHEY and CDR2 is SMNVEV (reference sequence). This CDR3 contains 11 residues. Trimming took off 7 bases at V and 6 bases at J, with 10 bases between the two ends. CDR3 protein: CASTRGSEQYF. The CDR3 DNA follows: TGTGCCAGCACAAGAGGGAGCGAGCAGTACTTC.

The chain couples TRBV11-3 to TRBJ1-1; 12 positions match TRBD1. With V trimmed by 5 bases and J by 1 base, 2 bases remained unmatched. Germline values: CDR1 SGHNT, CDR2 YENEEA. The CDR3 has 15 residues. CDR3 loop: CASSMGQGANTEAFF. The CDR3 region has the DNA TGTGCCAGCAGCATGGGACAGGGGGCGAACACTGAAGCTTTCTTT.

The chain couples TRBV27 to TRBJ1-5; weak D call: TRBD1 (6 bases). V was pared by 4 bases and J by 7 bases, with 11 bases between. Germline V CDR1 and CDR2: MNHEY, SMNVEV (reference sequence). This CDR3 spans 13 amino acids. The DNA of the CDR3 is TGTGCCAGCAGTTCAGGGGAGGGGCAGCCCCAGCATTTT. Protein product: CASSSGEGQPQHF.

The rearrangement links TRBV5-1 to TRBJ2-1; no definite D call. V lost 1 base to trimming and J lost 5 bases, with 16 bases between them. This CDR3 comprises 16 residues. Looked up from germline, CDR1 is SGHRS and CDR2 is YFSETQ. In DNA form, the CDR3 reads TGCGCCAGCAGCTTGCCAGAGAAGACTCTCCACAATGAGCAGTTCTTC. This sequence encodes CASSLPEKTLHNEQFF.

The chain has TRBV13 and TRBJ2-2; 9 bases match TRBD1. V shed 5 bases, J shed 5 bases, and the junction held 9 bases outside the gene matches. Germline CDR1 reads PRHDT; CDR2 reads FYEKMQ (reference sequence). The CDR3 covers 16 residues. CDR3: CASSTTGTGRTGELFF. Here the CDR3 DNA reads TGTGCCAGCAGCACGACCGGGACAGGGCGAACCGGGGAGCTGTTTTTT.

The chain employs TRBV6-1 and TRBJ1-1; the D gene is possibly TRBD1 (6 bases). This CDR3 region has 13 residues. CDR1 and CDR2 (germline): MNHNS, SASEGT. V was clipped by 3 bases and J by 11 bases, with 16 bases between them. CDR3 residues: CASSEGGRSMAFF. The CDR3 bases are TGTGCCAGCAGTGAGGGGGGGCGATCTATGGCTTTCTTT.

The CDR3 loop is CASSLLGLVESYEQYF. The CDR3 DNA sequence: TGTGCCAGCAGCTTATTGGGACTAGTGGAATCCTACGAGCAGTACTTC. This rearrangement joins TRBV11-1 to TRBJ2-7, with TRBD2 matching over 8 bases. V gave up 2 bases and J gave up 1 base; unmatched junction bases: 7. The CDR3 totals 16 residues. Germline CDR1 is SGHAT and CDR2 is FQDESV (reference sequence).

This rearrangement joins TRBV3-1 (or the pseudogene TRBV3-2) to TRBJ2-5, with D maybe TRBD2 (6 bases). This CDR3 is built from 16 residues. The V end was cut by 4 bases, the J end by 5 bases, with 20 bases between. Germline lookup yields CDR1 LGHDT and CDR2 YNNKEL (reference sequence). CDR3 bases: TGTGCCAGCAGCCGTCGAAAGGGGTCGGAGGGGGAGACCCAGTACTTC. Its translation: CASSRRKGSEGETQYF.

The V gene is TRBV5-1, the J gene TRBJ2-1; 15 bases align to TRBD2. Germline loops: CDR1 SGHRS, CDR2 YFSETQ. The CDR3 runs to 18 residues. Trimming removed 3 bases from V and 6 bases from J; junction bases left unmatched: 10. The CDR3 is CASSWGLAGGRSFNEQFF. The CDR3 nucleotides are TGCGCCAGCAGCTGGGGACTAGCGGGGGGCCGAAGTTTCAATGAGCAGTTCTTC.

This chain connects TRBV7-9 to TRBJ2-1, with unresolved D. V lost 5 bases and J 12 bases, leaving 14 bases between the germline ends. Looked up from germline, CDR1 is SEHNR and CDR2 is FQNEAQ (reference sequence). CDR3 length: 12 amino acids. In DNA form, the CDR3 reads TGTGCCAGCAGCCCCTCCCGAGGCGGGCAGTTCTTC. It translates to CASSPSRGGQFF.

This chain connects TRBV6-5 to TRBJ2-3, with TRBD2 matching over 11 bases. This CDR3 has 16 amino acids. The germline V gene has CDR1 MNHEY and CDR2 SVGAGI. J gave up 4 bases and V 2 bases, and 5 bases lay outside the gene matches. CDR3 coding DNA: TGTGCCAGCAGTTACGCAACTAGCGGGGGATCAGATACGCAGTATTTT. Protein product: CASSYATSGGSDTQYF.